A single sample is the source of the 27 T cell receptor beta chains below, sequenced in a study of blood T cell repertoires in COVID-19. Profiling relied on immunoSEQ multiplex PCR, and the TCRdb table lists in-frame clones only, not all of them. The table includes over 150,000 clones, 80% to 90% detected once. The specimen sequenced was peripheral blood. These receptors were collected from a man aged 18-30 years who had recovered from COVID-19.

The gene calls are TRBV28 and TRBJ1-2; no firm D call. The CDR3 sequence is 16 residues long. Trimming took 4 bases from V and 9 from J, leaving 24 bases between them. The germline gives CDR1 MDHEN, CDR2 SYDVKM. CDR3 DNA sequence: TGTGCCAGCAGTTCCCAACCTACAGCGAGCGGCGATAGCTACACCTTC. Protein: CASSSQPTASGDSYTF.

This rearrangement joins TRBV6-2 or TRBV6-3 to TRBJ2-4; 10 nucleotides align to TRBD2. The CDR3 loop spans 18 amino acids. The V gene's germline CDR1 is MNHEY and CDR2 SVGEGT. Losses at the gene ends were 2 bases for V and 0 bases for J; bases not matched to a gene: 7. The CDR3 DNA is TGTGCCAGCAGTTACGAGCGGGAGGGCCTACGAGCCAAAAACATTCAGTACTTC. This sequence encodes CASSYEREGLRAKNIQYF.

About this clone itself: This sample also contains other DNA sequences that code for the same CDR3. The CDR3 DNA reads TGTGCCAGCAGCTTGGATTCGGGGTCTGGAAACACCATATATTTT. It codes for CASSLDSGSGNTIYF. The J gene is TRBJ1-3, the V gene TRBV5-5; D is uncertain. Germline values: CDR1 SGHKS, CDR2 YYEKEE (reference sequence). Trimming stripped 0 bases from V and 1 base from J, with 8 bases between. There are 15 residues in the CDR3.

This clone was seen just once. The V call is TRBV19, the J call TRBJ1-5, with 10 bases identical to TRBD1. The CDR3 runs to 15 residues. Trimming at V came to 6 bases and at J to 3 bases, leaving 5 bases not matched to a gene. Germline V lookup: CDR1 LNHDA, CDR2 SQIVND (reference sequence). CDR3 region: CASRGTGAFNQPQHF. The CDR3 DNA sequence: TGTGCCAGTAGGGGGACAGGGGCCTTCAATCAGCCCCAGCATTTT.

The rearrangement links TRBV27 to TRBJ2-7; 8 bases agree with TRBD2. This CDR3 contains 16 residues. The ends lost 3 bases at V and 3 bases at J; junction bases unmatched: 10. Germline CDR1 reads MNHEY; CDR2 reads SMNVEV (reference sequence). As DNA, the CDR3 is TGTGCCAGCAGTTTCGCTCTATCAGCGGGAGTCTACGAGCAGTACTTC. Translated: CASSFALSAGVYEQYF.

The chain joins TRBV28 to TRBJ1-1; 8 bases are a match to TRBD1. The junction had 8 bases not matched to a gene; V was cut back by 6 bases and J by 2 bases. The CDR3 runs 15 residues. Germline V lookup: CDR1 MDHEN, CDR2 SYDVKM. The CDR3 reads CASRQAGGFNTEAFF. The DNA of the CDR3 is TGTGCCAGCAGACAGGCAGGGGGCTTTAACACTGAAGCTTTCTTT.

The count of this clone is one. The rearrangement joins TRBV5-1 to TRBJ1-3; perhaps TRBD1 as D (5 bases). With 4 bases removed from V and 0 bases from J, the gap between germline ends came to 14 bases. Per germline, CDR1 SGHRS and CDR2 YFSETQ. The CDR3 is 16 amino acids. CDR3: CASSVRSGHSGNTIYF. In DNA form, the CDR3 reads TGCGCCAGCAGCGTACGGTCAGGACACTCTGGAAACACCATATATTTT.

V usage is TRBV7-2 and J usage is TRBJ2-2; 8 nucleotides line up with TRBD2. V lost 4 bases and J lost 5; bases outside the gene matches: 6. The CDR3 runs 15 residues. CDR1 SGHTA and CDR2 FQGNSA come from the germline V gene. CDR3 bases: TGTGCCAGCAGCTCGGGGGGGGATTCGACCGGGGAGCTGTTTTTT. This codes for CASSSGGDSTGELFF.

V usage is TRBV11-3 and J usage is TRBJ1-1, with D uncertain. This CDR3 is built from 13 residues. V dropped 5 bases and J dropped 7 bases, with 14 bases sitting between them. Germline V gene data show CDR1 as SGHNT and CDR2 as YENEEA. DNA for the CDR3: TGTGCCAGCAGCCCCTCGCGAGGCGGTGAAGCTTTCTTT. Translation: CASSPSRGGEAFF.

This chain joins TRBV9 and TRBJ2-2, with D possibly being TRBD2 (5 bases). This CDR3 comprises 15 residues. V was trimmed by 4 bases and J by 4 bases, leaving 14 bases between them. Germline assignment: CDR1 SGDLS and CDR2 YYNGEE. The CDR3 sequence is CASSPEGGSTGELFF. Here the CDR3 DNA reads TGTGCCAGCAGCCCCGAGGGTGGGAGCACCGGGGAGCTGTTTTTT.

The chain employs TRBV20-1 and TRBJ2-1; unclear D gene. CDR1 is DFQATT and CDR2 is SNEGSKA in the germline V gene (reference sequence). The CDR3 runs to 13 residues. V lost 3 bases and J 7 bases, leaving 13 bases between the germline ends. As DNA, the CDR3 is TGCAGTGCTAGTCGAGGTAGTTGGAATGAGCAGTTCTTC. Translating it yields CSASRGSWNEQFF.

The chain has TRBV29-1 and TRBJ1-1; 9 positions agree with TRBD1. The CDR3 is 12 amino acids. J lost 2 bases, V lost 7 bases, and 2 bases had no gene match. Per germline, CDR1 SQVTM and CDR2 ANQGSEA. CDR3 sequence (DNA): TGCAGCGCGGACAGGGGTAACACTGAAGCTTTCTTT. It encodes CSADRGNTEAFF.

This clone has just a few counts. The V and J genes are TRBV14 and TRBJ2-7; D might be TRBD1 (6 bases). V shed 1 base and J shed 3 bases, with 13 bases lying between them. Germline assignment: CDR1 SGHDN and CDR2 FVKESK. The CDR3 has 15 amino acids. The CDR3 reads CASSQGTAYFYEQYF. DNA of the CDR3: TGTGCCAGCAGCCAAGGGACAGCATACTTCTACGAGCAGTACTTC. Drawing the rest from reference TRBV14 and TRBJ2-7, the complete variable domain is EAGVTQFPSHSVIEKGQTVTLRCDPISGHDNLYWYRRVMGKEIKFLLHFVKESKQDESGMPNNRFLAERTGGTYSTLKVQPAELEDSGVYFCASSQGTAYFYEQYFGPGTRLTVT.

The chain joins TRBV11-2 to TRBJ2-3; 7 nucleotides agree with TRBD1. Germline lookup yields CDR1 SGHAT and CDR2 FQNNGV. With V trimmed by 0 bases and J by 1 base, 4 bases remained unmatched. The CDR3 contains 16 residues. Here the CDR3 DNA reads TGTGCCAGCAGCTTAGATCACGGACAGGGCACAGATACGCAGTATTTT. This sequence encodes CASSLDHGQGTDTQYF.

This clone was detected only once. The chain employs TRBV28 and TRBJ1-5, with 11 bases fitting TRBD1. Looked up from germline, CDR1 is MDHEN and CDR2 is SYDVKM. The CDR3 is 15 amino acids. With 5 bases clipped from V and 7 bases from J, the junction kept 7 bases outside the gene matches. The CDR3 DNA reads as TGTGCCAGCAGTCGCGGACAGGGGGCCAACCAGCCCCAGCATTTT. Its protein product is CASSRGQGANQPQHF.

The chain links TRBV19 to TRBJ2-3; a possible D gene is TRBD1 (5 bases). V was clipped by 5 bases and J by 0 bases, with 9 bases between them. CDR1 and CDR2 (germline): LNHDA, SQIVND (reference sequence). The CDR3 has 14 amino acids. The CDR3 is CASSRQPSTDTQYF. The CDR3 nucleotides are TGTGCCAGTAGTCGACAGCCTAGCACAGATACGCAGTATTTT. The complete variable domain, with remaining parts taken from reference TRBV19 and TRBJ2-3, reads DGGITQSPKYLFRKEGQNVTLSCEQNLNHDAMYWYRQDPGQGLRLIYYSQIVNDFQKGDIAEGYSVSREKKESFPLTVTSAQKNPTAFYLCASSRQPSTDTQYFGPGTRLTVL.

This chain joins TRBV5-1 and TRBJ2-2; possible D gene TRBD2, 6 bases. The V end lost 2 bases, the J end lost 3 bases, and 11 bases lay between the germline ends. This CDR3 contains 15 residues. In germline, CDR1 is SGHRS, CDR2 YFSETQ. CDR3 sequence (DNA): TGCGCCAGCAGCTTTCGACTAGACCACACCGGGGAGCTGTTTTTT. Amino acids: CASSFRLDHTGELFF. The full variable domain, in which reference TRBV5-1 and TRBJ2-2 provide the parts outside the CDR3, is KAGVTQTPRYLIKTRGQQVTLSCSPISGHRSVSWYQQTPGQGLQFLFEYFSETQRNKGNFPGRFSGRQFSNSRSEMNVSTLELGDSALYLCASSFRLDHTGELFFGEGSRLTVL.

The chain employs TRBV7-3 and TRBJ2-3, with TRBD2 as a possible D gene (6 bases). Germline-derived CDR1 and CDR2 are SGHTA and FQGTGA. V lost 2 bases, J lost 4 bases, and 13 bases lay in between. The CDR3 spans 15 residues. The CDR3 region is CASSLSGGTSDTQYF. The DNA for the CDR3 is TGTGCCAGCAGCTTATCGGGCGGGACTTCAGATACGCAGTATTTT. Filled out from reference TRBV7-3 and TRBJ2-3, the complete variable domain reads GAGVSQTPSNKVTEKGKYVELRCDPISGHTALYWYRQSLGQGPEFLIYFQGTGAADDSGLPNDRFFAVRPEGSVSTLKIQRTERGDSAVYLCASSLSGGTSDTQYFGPGTRLTVL.

This chain connects TRBV4-3 to TRBJ2-3; no firm D call. The CDR3 spans 14 residues. Germline CDR1 and CDR2: LGHNA and YSLEER. V was clipped by 0 bases and J by 5 bases, with 9 bases between them. CDR3 nucleotide sequence: TGCGCCAGCAGCCAAGATTTTACTGGAGATACGCAGTATTTT. This encodes CASSQDFTGDTQYF.

This clone was picked up a small number of times. This chain joins TRBV25-1 and TRBJ2-3, with TRBD2 identical over 8 bases. The CDR3 is 16 residues long. CDR1 MGHDK and CDR2 SYGVNS come from the germline V gene. Unmatched junction bases numbered 8, after V lost 2 bases and J lost 4 bases. For the CDR3, the DNA is TGTGCCAGCAGTGAAGGATTAGCGGGGAGGGCAGATACGCAGTATTTT. Residues: CASSEGLAGRADTQYF.

The chain combines TRBV12-3 or TRBV12-4 with TRBJ1-5; a weak D match, TRBD1 (5 bases). This CDR3 has 13 residues. V was trimmed by 8 bases and J by 4 bases, leaving 12 bases between them. DNA for the CDR3: TGTGCCAGCGTAGGGGCACCGAATCAGCCCCAGCATTTT. It is translated as CASVGAPNQPQHF.

This clone was recorded once. This chain links TRBV6-2 or TRBV6-3 with TRBJ2-3, with 14 bases aligning to TRBD2. The CDR3 spans 18 residues. The V gene end was trimmed by 0 bases and the J gene end by 5 bases; junction bases not matched to a gene: 7. In germline, CDR1 is MNHEY, CDR2 SVGEGT. CDR3 loop: CASSYSTRGTSGGDTQYF. DNA of the CDR3: TGTGCCAGCAGTTACTCCACACGCGGGACTAGCGGGGGAGATACGCAGTATTTT.

In this sample, this clone turned up once. This chain uses TRBV19 with TRBJ1-6, with D possibly matching TRBD1 (5 bases). V was cut by 5 bases and J by 11 bases, with 13 bases left in between. The CDR3 runs 13 residues. CDR1 is LNHDA and CDR2 is SQIVND in the germline V gene (reference sequence). As DNA, the CDR3 is TGTGCCAGTAGTCGGCAGGGCAGTACACCCCTCCACTTT. This gives the protein CASSRQGSTPLHF.

This chain uses TRBV27 with TRBJ2-1; 7 bases map to TRBD2. Germline-derived CDR1 and CDR2 are MNHEY and SMNVEV (reference sequence). The CDR3 loop spans 14 amino acids. J gave up 6 bases and V 3 bases, and 5 bases lay outside the gene matches. The CDR3 coding sequence is TGTGCCAGCAGTTTCCGACTAGCCGGCAATGAGCAGTTCTTC. It codes for CASSFRLAGNEQFF.

The chain carries TRBV9 and TRBJ2-7; D possibly corresponds to TRBD1 (5 bases). Trimming removed 1 base at V and 1 base at J, with 9 bases between. The CDR3 is made up of 14 amino acids. Germline CDR1 and CDR2: SGDLS and YYNGEE. In DNA, the CDR3 is TGTGCCAGCAGCGTACAGGGTGGGTCCTACGAGCAGTACTTC. It specifies CASSVQGGSYEQYF. The variable domain in full, completed from reference TRBV9 and TRBJ2-7, reads DSGVTQTPKHLITATGQRVTLRCSPRSGDLSVYWYQQSLDQGLQFLIQYYNGEERAKGNILERFSAQQFPDLHSELNLSSLELGDSALYFCASSVQGGSYEQYFGPGTRLTVT.

The chain uses TRBV2 and TRBJ2-7; 7 nucleotides match TRBD2. This CDR3 is built from 15 residues. Germline CDR1 and CDR2: SNHLY and FYNNEI. V dropped 3 bases and J dropped 2; count of bases not matched to a gene: 7. CDR3: CASSDWREITYEQYF. In nucleotides, the CDR3 is TGTGCCAGCAGTGACTGGCGGGAGATCACCTACGAGCAGTACTTC.

V and J are TRBV4-3 and TRBJ2-1; tentatively, D is TRBD1 (5 bases). The CDR3 length is 18 residues. V lost 0 bases to trimming and J lost 0 bases, with 15 bases between them. In germline, CDR1 is LGHNA, CDR2 YSLEER. The CDR3 nucleotides are TGCGCCAGCAGCCAAGATCGTCTCCAGGGTGGCTCCTACAATGAGCAGTTCTTC. This sequence encodes CASSQDRLQGGSYNEQFF.